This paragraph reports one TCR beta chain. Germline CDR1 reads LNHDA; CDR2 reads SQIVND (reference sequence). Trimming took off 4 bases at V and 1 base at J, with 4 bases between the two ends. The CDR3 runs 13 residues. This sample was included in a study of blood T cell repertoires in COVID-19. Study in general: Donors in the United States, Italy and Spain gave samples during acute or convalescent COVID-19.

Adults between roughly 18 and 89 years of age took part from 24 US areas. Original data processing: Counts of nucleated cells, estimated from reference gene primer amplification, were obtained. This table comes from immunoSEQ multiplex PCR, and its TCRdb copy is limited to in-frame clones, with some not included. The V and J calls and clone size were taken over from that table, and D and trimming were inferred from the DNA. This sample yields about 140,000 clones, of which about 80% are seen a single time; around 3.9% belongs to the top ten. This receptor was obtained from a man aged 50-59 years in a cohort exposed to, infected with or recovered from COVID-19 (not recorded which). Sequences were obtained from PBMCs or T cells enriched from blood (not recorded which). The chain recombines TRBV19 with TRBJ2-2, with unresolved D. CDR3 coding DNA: TGTGCCAGTAGTACGCGGAACACCGGGGAGCTGTTTTTT. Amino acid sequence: CASSTRNTGELFF.